This T cell receptor (beta chain) was recorded in a study of early stage breast cancer tumors. Study background: Each sample averaged approximately 9.8-fold read coverage.

A remark on this clone: No antigen is known for it.

The method was immunoSEQ multiplex PCR; TCRdb's version includes in-frame clones alone and lacks a portion of them. In the table there are 25,000 to 35,000 clones, about 80% of which are singletons. Study results and caveats: Compared with adjacent normal breast, tumors showed about 2.3-fold denser, more clonal T cells. Most shared enriched TCRB sequences were commonly generated ones. Functional markers like CD4, CD8 and FOXP3 were missed in bulk sequencing.

V shed 0 bases and J 5 bases; nucleotides not matched to a gene: 6. Germline V CDR1 and CDR2: LNHDA, SQIVND (reference sequence). The CDR3 spans 15 residues. The sample taken for sequencing was blood. The receptor's source is a person in their sixties or seventies with breast cancer. The V call is TRBV19, the J call TRBJ2-7; 8 nucleotides align to TRBD1. CDR3 bases: TGTGCCAGTAGTATAGACATCAGGACAGGGAACGAGCAGTACTTC. Amino acid sequence: CASSIDIRTGNEQYF.